Sequencing of this T cell receptor (beta chain) was carried out in a study of blood T cell repertoires in COVID-19. Study context: Samples of COVID-19 (acute and convalescent) were obtained from the United States, Italy and Spain. The cDNA or gDNA used as material had been derived from T cells, B-cell-depleted T cells, or PBMCs.

Germline V gives CDR1 SGDLS, CDR2 YYNGEE. This CDR3 has 14 amino acids. With V trimmed by 0 bases and J by 11 bases, 8 bases remained unmatched. Original analysis: By means of reference gene primer amplification, nucleated cell counts were estimated. The assay was immunoSEQ multiplex PCR, and TCRdb's table has in-frame clones only and misses some. D and trimming were read from the DNA, whereas the V and J calls and clone size are those reported in that table. The profile shows some 170,000 clones, around 76% of them singletons. The receptor was isolated from a woman in her seventies with acute or convalescent COVID-19. Sequenced sample: peripheral blood. The chain uses TRBV9 and TRBJ2-1; 7 nucleotides agree with TRBD2. The CDR3 loop reads CASSVDTAGRQQFF. In DNA, the CDR3 is TGTGCCAGCAGCGTAGATACAGCGGGGAGGCAGCAGTTCTTC.